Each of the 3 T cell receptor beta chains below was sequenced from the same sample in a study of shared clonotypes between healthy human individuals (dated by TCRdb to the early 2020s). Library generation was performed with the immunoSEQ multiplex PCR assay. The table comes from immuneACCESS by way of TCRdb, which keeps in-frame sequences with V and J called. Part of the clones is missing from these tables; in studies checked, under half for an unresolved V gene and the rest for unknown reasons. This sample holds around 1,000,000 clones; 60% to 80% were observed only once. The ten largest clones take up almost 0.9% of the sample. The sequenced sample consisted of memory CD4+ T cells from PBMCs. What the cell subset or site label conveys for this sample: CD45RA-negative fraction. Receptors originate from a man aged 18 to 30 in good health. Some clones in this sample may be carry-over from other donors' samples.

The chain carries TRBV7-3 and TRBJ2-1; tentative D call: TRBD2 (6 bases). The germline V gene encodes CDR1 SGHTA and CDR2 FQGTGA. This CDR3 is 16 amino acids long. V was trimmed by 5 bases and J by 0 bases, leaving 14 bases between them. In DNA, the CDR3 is TGTGCCAGCAGCCGGGTTGGCGGGATCTCCTACAATGAGCAGTTCTTC. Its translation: CASSRVGGISYNEQFF.

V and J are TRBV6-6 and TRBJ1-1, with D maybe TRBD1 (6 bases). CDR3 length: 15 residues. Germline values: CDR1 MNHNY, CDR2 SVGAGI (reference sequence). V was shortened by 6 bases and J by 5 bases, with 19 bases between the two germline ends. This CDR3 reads CASSPEWGASTEAFF. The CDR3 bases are TGTGCCAGCAGCCCCGAGTGGGGGGCTTCGACTGAAGCTTTCTTT.

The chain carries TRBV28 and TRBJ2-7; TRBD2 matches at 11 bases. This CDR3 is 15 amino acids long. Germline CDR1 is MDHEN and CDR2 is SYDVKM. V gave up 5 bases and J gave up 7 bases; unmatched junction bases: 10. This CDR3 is CASSGTSGAVGEQYF. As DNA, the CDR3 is TGTGCCAGCAGTGGGACTAGCGGCGCCGTGGGTGAGCAGTACTTC.